This is a list of T cell receptor beta chains from one sample in a study of shared clonotypes between healthy human individuals. TCRdb's table, derived via immunoSEQ multiplex PCR, lists solely in-frame clones and lacks some. The sample yields some 2,000,000 clones, about 95% seen once. Sample: naive CD8+ T cells sorted from blood. The receptors come from a man aged 18 to 29 in good health. Each CDR3 is given with its conserved first and last residue. The order of the fields is V gene, D gene, clone size, J gene, CDR3 DNA, CDR3 protein. D genes are given only for firm matches. Not all rows give a size; the values are once, few, many and, for expanded clones, a class.

V: TRBV21-1; D: .; size: .; J: TRBJ2-7; DNA: TGTGCCAGCAGCAAAGCAATTGCAGAAGGACGGAACTACGAGCAGTACTTC; CDR3: CASSKAIAEGRNYEQYF
V: TRBV5-4; D: TRBD1; size: .; J: TRBJ1-1; DNA: TGTGCCAGCAGCTGGGGACAGGGGGAATCTTTCTTT; CDR3: CASSWGQGESFF
V: TRBV7-9; D: .; size: .; J: TRBJ2-7; DNA: TGTGCCAGCAGGCCCCTGCTCGGGGAGCAGTACTTC; CDR3: CASRPLLGEQYF
V: TRBV4-1; D: .; size: .; J: TRBJ2-1; DNA: TGCGCCAGCAGCCAAAGCCACTCCTACAATGAGCAGTTCTTC; CDR3: CASSQSHSYNEQFF
V: TRBV5-1; D: .; size: .; J: TRBJ1-4; DNA: TGCGCCAGCAGCTCGACAGGTCTTAATGAAAAACTGTTTTTT; CDR3: CASSSTGLNEKLFF
V: TRBV5-6; D: .; size: once; J: TRBJ2-5; DNA: TGTGCCAGCAGCTTGGACTTAGAGGGGCAGCAGACCCAGTACTTC; CDR3: CASSLDLEGQQTQYF
V: TRBV6-7; D: TRBD1; size: .; J: TRBJ1-1; DNA: TGTGCCAGCAGTGCCCCACCACAGGGGGCTGCTGAAGCTTTCTTT; CDR3: CASSAPPQGAAEAFF
V: TRBV11-3; D: .; size: .; J: TRBJ1-3; DNA: TGTGCCAGCAGCTTAGCAGACAGTTACTCTGGAAACACCATATATTTT; CDR3: CASSLADSYSGNTIYF
V: TRBV9; D: .; size: .; J: TRBJ1-3; DNA: TGTGCCAGCAGCGTAGGAGGGTCAAACACCATATATTTT; CDR3: CASSVGGSNTIYF
V: TRBV4-3; D: TRBD2; size: .; J: TRBJ2-7; DNA: TGCGCCAGCAGCCAAGAAGTAGCGGGAGAGGGTTACGAGCAGTACTTC; CDR3: CASSQEVAGEGYEQYF
V: TRBV2; D: TRBD1; size: .; J: TRBJ1-4; DNA: TGTGCCAGCGACCCGGGACAGGGTAATGAAAAACTGTTTTTT; CDR3: CASDPGQGNEKLFF
V: TRBV19; D: TRBD1; size: .; J: TRBJ1-4; DNA: TGTGCCAGTAGTCCCGACAGGGTTGGGGAGGAAAAACTGTTTTTT; CDR3: CASSPDRVGEEKLFF
V: TRBV28; D: TRBD1; size: .; J: TRBJ2-7; DNA: TGTGCCAGCAGCCAGCATACAGGGGGCCCGTACGAGCAGTACTTC; CDR3: CASSQHTGGPYEQYF